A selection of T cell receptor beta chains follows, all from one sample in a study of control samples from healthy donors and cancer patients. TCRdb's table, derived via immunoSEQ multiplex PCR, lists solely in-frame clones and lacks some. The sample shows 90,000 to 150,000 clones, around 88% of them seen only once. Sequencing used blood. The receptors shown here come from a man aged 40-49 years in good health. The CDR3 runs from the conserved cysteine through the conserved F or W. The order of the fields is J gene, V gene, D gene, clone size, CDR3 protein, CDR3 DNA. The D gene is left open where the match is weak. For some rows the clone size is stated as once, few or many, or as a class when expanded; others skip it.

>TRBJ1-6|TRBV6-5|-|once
CASHSYGSGSPLHF
TGTGCCAGCCACTCCTATGGGTCCGGTTCACCCCTCCACTTT
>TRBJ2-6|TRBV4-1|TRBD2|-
CASSQVEGGTGANVLTF
TGCGCCAGCAGCCAAGTCGAGGGAGGGACTGGGGCCAACGTCCTGACTTTC
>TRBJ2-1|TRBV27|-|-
CASSPGGHEQFF
TGTGCCAGCAGTCCCGGGGGGCATGAGCAGTTCTTC
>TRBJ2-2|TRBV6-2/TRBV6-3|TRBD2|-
CASSTGTSIATGELFF
TGTGCCAGCAGTACCGGGACTAGCATAGCCACCGGGGAGCTGTTTTTT
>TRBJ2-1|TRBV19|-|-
CASSNRPGSYNEQFF
TGTGCCAGTAGCAATCGGCCGGGGTCCTACAATGAGCAGTTCTTC
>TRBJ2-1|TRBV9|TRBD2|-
CASSVSSGGRSSYNEQFF
TGTGCCAGCAGCGTAAGTAGCGGGGGTCGGTCCTCCTACAATGAGCAGTTCTTC
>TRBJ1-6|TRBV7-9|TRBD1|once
CASSQGGARYNSPLHF
TGTGCCAGCAGCCAGGGGGGGGCGCGGTATAATTCACCCCTCCACTTT
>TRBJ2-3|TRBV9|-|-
CASSAGGGPWDTQYF
TGTGCCAGCAGCGCAGGGGGGGGACCGTGGGATACGCAGTATTTT
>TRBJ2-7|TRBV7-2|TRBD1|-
CASSRDRVAYEQYF
TGTGCCAGCAGCCGGGACAGGGTTGCCTACGAGCAGTACTTC
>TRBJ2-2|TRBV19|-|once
CASRKGGLVGGELFF
TGTGCCAGTAGGAAAGGGGGGCTGGTCGGCGGGGAGCTGTTTTTT
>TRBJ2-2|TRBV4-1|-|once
CASSQVIVGTGELFF
TGCGCCAGCAGCCAAGTAATCGTAGGGACCGGGGAGCTGTTTTTT
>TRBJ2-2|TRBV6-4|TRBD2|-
CASSESAGGTGELFF
TGTGCCAGCAGTGAGTCAGCGGGGGGGACCGGGGAGCTGTTTTTT
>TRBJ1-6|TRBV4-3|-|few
CASSQETGYSYNSPLHF
TGCGCCAGCAGCCAAGAGACAGGATACTCCTATAATTCACCCCTCCACTTT
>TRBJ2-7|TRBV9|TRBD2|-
CASSVAGGTSYEQYF
TGTGCCAGCAGCGTAGCGGGGGGAACTTCCTACGAGCAGTACTTC
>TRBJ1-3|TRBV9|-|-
CASSSRAGNTIYF
TGTGCCAGCAGCAGCAGGGCTGGAAACACCATATATTTT
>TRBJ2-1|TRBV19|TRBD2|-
CASSQQAGALYNEQFF
TGTGCCAGTAGTCAACAAGCGGGGGCCCTCTACAATGAGCAGTTCTTC
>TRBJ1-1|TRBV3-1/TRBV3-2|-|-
CASRFGAWAFF
TGTGCCAGCAGATTCGGGGCCTGGGCTTTCTTT
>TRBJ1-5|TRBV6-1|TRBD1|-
CASTEVGQGASNQPQHF
TGTGCCAGCACTGAGGTGGGACAGGGGGCCAGCAATCAGCCCCAGCATTTT
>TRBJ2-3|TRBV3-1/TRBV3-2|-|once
CASSQDRGDTQYF
TGTGCCAGCAGCCAAGATCGCGGAGATACGCAGTATTTT
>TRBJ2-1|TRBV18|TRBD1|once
CASSPFAGQVLPEQFF
TGTGCCAGCTCACCATTTGCGGGACAGGTTCTCCCCGAGCAGTTCTTC
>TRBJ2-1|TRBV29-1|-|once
CSVELDRYNEQFF
TGCAGCGTTGAGCTTGACAGGTACAATGAGCAGTTCTTC
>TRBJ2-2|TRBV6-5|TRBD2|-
CASSYKGGTGELFF
TGTGCCAGCAGTTACAAGGGAGGGACCGGGGAGCTGTTTTTT
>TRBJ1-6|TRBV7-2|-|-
CASSYRGAGQPPGSPLHF
TGTGCCAGCAGCTATAGGGGTGCCGGACAGCCTCCAGGGTCACCCCTCCACTTT
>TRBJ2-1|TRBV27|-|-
CASIGPFNEQFF
TGTGCCAGCATTGGACCATTCAATGAGCAGTTCTTC
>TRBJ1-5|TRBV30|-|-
CAWSSTGLQPQHF
TGTGCCTGGAGTTCCACAGGGCTTCAGCCCCAGCATTTT
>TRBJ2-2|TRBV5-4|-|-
CASSDRVAGELFF
TGTGCCAGCAGTGACCGAGTGGCCGGGGAGCTGTTTTTT
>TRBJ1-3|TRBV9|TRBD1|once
CASSPRTGASGNTIYF
TGTGCCAGCAGCCCCCGGACAGGGGCGTCTGGAAACACCATATATTTT
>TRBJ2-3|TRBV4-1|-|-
CASSPHTTAFIGGTDTQYF
TGCGCCAGCAGCCCACATACTACCGCCTTTATAGGGGGAACAGATACGCAGTATTTT
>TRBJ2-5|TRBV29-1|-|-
CSVELQPQETQYF
TGCAGCGTTGAACTCCAGCCCCAAGAGACCCAGTACTTC
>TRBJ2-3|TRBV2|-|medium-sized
CASIGQSGTDTQYF
TGTGCCAGCATCGGCCAGTCAGGCACAGATACGCAGTATTTT
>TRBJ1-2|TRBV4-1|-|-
CASSRGAGKGSYTF
TGCGCCAGCAGCCGCGGGGCCGGGAAGGGTAGCTACACCTTC
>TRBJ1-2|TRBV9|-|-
CASSPAAGSGYTF
TGTGCCAGCAGCCCCGCGGCAGGGAGTGGCTACACCTTC
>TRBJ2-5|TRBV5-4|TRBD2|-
CASSTGGLGQETQYF
TGTGCCAGCAGCACGGGGGGACTAGGCCAAGAGACCCAGTACTTC
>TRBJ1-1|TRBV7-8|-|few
CASSLSLNTEAFF
TGTGCCAGCAGCTTATCGTTAAACACTGAAGCTTTCTTT
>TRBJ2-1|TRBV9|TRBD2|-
CASSFGSAGDRYNEQFF
TGTGCCAGCAGCTTCGGGTCGGCGGGGGATCGCTACAATGAGCAGTTCTTC
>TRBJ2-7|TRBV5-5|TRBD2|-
CASSYHGGGEQYF
TGTGCCAGCAGCTACCATGGGGGGGGCGAGCAGTACTTC
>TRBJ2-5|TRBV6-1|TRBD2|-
CASSEMGGGGQETQYF
TGTGCCAGCAGTGAGATGGGCGGGGGGGGACAAGAGACCCAGTACTTC
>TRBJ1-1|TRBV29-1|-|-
CSVVAGSNTEAFF
TGCAGCGTTGTAGCAGGCAGTAACACTGAAGCTTTCTTT
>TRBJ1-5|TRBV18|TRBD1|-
CASSSGTGWFQPQHF
TGTGCCAGCTCAAGCGGGACAGGGTGGTTTCAGCCCCAGCATTTT
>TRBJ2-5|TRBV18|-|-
CASSGGGERYQETQYF
TGTGCCAGCTCCGGAGGAGGAGAGCGGTACCAAGAGACCCAGTACTTC
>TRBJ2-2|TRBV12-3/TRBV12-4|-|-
CAAGQANTGELFF
TGTGCCGCCGGGCAGGCGAACACCGGGGAGCTGTTTTTT
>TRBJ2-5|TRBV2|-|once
CASTMVGALQETQYF
TGTGCCAGCACTATGGTAGGGGCGTTGCAAGAGACCCAGTACTTC
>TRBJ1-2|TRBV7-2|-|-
CASSLESGGYGYTF
TGTGCCAGCAGCTTAGAGTCGGGGGGCTATGGCTACACCTTC
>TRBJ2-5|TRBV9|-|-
CASSKGPEETQYF
TGTGCCAGCAGTAAGGGGCCAGAAGAGACCCAGTACTTC
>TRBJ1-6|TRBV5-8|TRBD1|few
CASSLGQGFRSPLHF
TGTGCCAGCAGCTTAGGACAGGGGTTCCGTTCACCCCTCCACTTT